Listed below are T cell receptor beta chains from one sample, sequenced in a study of CD8+ T cells in alopecia areata. The data were produced by immunoSEQ multiplex PCR, yet TCRdb's version contains in-frame clones alone and is incomplete. The sample contains roughly 200,000 clones, roughly three fifths of which appear only once. Specimen: CD4+ T cells sorted from blood, collected at week 4, from a patient treated with tofacitinib. These receptors all come from a human donor with alopecia areata. Each CDR3 is given with its conserved first and last residue. The D gene is left open where the match is weak. Some rows mark clone size as missing; the rest say once, few, many or name a class of expanded clone.

clone_size: .
v_call: TRBV2
d_call: .
j_call: TRBJ2-3
cdr3_nt: TGTGCCAGCAGTGGACGGGCGGATTATACGCAGTATTTT
cdr3_aa: CASSGRADYTQYF

clone_size: .
v_call: TRBV7-6
d_call: TRBD1
j_call: TRBJ1-5
cdr3_nt: TGTGCCAGCAGCTTCCAGGGGGCGAATCAGCCCCAGCATTTT
cdr3_aa: CASSFQGANQPQHF

clone_size: .
v_call: TRBV7-2
d_call: TRBD1
j_call: TRBJ2-7
cdr3_nt: TGTGCCAGCAGCTATGGACAGGGAGATCGGGGGTCCTACTACGAGCAGTACTTC
cdr3_aa: CASSYGQGDRGSYYEQYF

clone_size: few
v_call: TRBV29-1
d_call: .
j_call: TRBJ1-6
cdr3_nt: TGCAGCGTCGCGGACAGCTCTTATTCACCCCTCCACTTT
cdr3_aa: CSVADSSYSPLHF

clone_size: .
v_call: TRBV4-2
d_call: .
j_call: TRBJ2-5
cdr3_nt: TGTGCCAGCAGCCAAGATTGGGGCCGGGGACAAGAGACCCAGTACTTC
cdr3_aa: CASSQDWGRGQETQYF

clone_size: few
v_call: TRBV5-1
d_call: TRBD1
j_call: TRBJ1-5
cdr3_nt: TGCGCCAGCAGCATGGGACAGCATAGCAATCAGCCCCAGCATTTT
cdr3_aa: CASSMGQHSNQPQHF

clone_size: .
v_call: TRBV28
d_call: .
j_call: TRBJ2-7
cdr3_nt: TGTGCCACCAAGGAGGCCAAGTATGGGGGGTTATACGAGCAGTACTTC
cdr3_aa: CATKEAKYGGLYEQYF

clone_size: .
v_call: TRBV29-1
d_call: TRBD1
j_call: TRBJ2-7
cdr3_nt: TGCAGCGTTGCCTACGGGACAGGGGGAACCGAGCAGTACTTC
cdr3_aa: CSVAYGTGGTEQYF

clone_size: .
v_call: TRBV30
d_call: .
j_call: TRBJ2-2
cdr3_nt: TGTGCCTGGAGTGTTGTAGGGATCGGGGAGCTGTTTTTT
cdr3_aa: CAWSVVGIGELFF

clone_size: .
v_call: TRBV7-6
d_call: TRBD1
j_call: TRBJ1-4
cdr3_nt: TGTGCCAGCAGCCAAGGGACAGGTCGTGAAAAACTGTTTTTT
cdr3_aa: CASSQGTGREKLFF